Following are 20 T cell receptor beta chains from one sample sequenced in a study of cytomegalovirus exposure and HLA in healthy donors. This PCR relied on a set of 60 Vbeta primers and 13 Jbeta primers. TCRdb's copy holds only in-frame clones and misses some; the assay was immunoSEQ multiplex PCR. The sample contains 200,000 or so clones, around 81% of which appear only once. The source material was PBMCs. All receptors come from a woman aged 18-29 years in good health and CMV-seropositive.

The chain has TRBV10-2 and TRBJ1-6; a possible D gene is TRBD1 (6 bases). The CDR3 is made up of 14 amino acids. Per the germline V gene, CDR1 is WSHSY and CDR2 is SAAADI. Trimming removed 7 bases at V and 7 bases at J, with 14 bases between. CDR3 in DNA: TGCGCCAGCACCCCCGGGACAAGGAATTCACCCCTCCACTTT. Its translation is CASTPGTRNSPLHF.

There are a few counts of this clone. This sequence joins TRBV19 and TRBJ2-7; 10 nucleotides match TRBD1. CDR3 size: 15 residues. Germline V gene data show CDR1 as LNHDA and CDR2 as SQIVND (reference sequence). Trimming took 5 bases from V and 2 from J; bases not matched to a gene: 6. CDR3 protein: CASSHGTGDTYEQYF. The CDR3 DNA reads TGTGCCAGTAGTCATGGGACAGGGGACACCTACGAGCAGTACTTC.

V and J are TRBV12-5 and TRBJ1-4, with D maybe TRBD1 (6 bases). The CDR3 runs to 14 residues. V lost 4 bases to trimming and J lost 6 bases, with 12 bases between them. Per the germline V gene, CDR1 is LGHNT and CDR2 is FRNRAP. The CDR3 is CASGYGGADEKLFF. The CDR3 DNA sequence: TGTGCTAGTGGTTACGGGGGGGCGGATGAAAAACTGTTTTTT.

The sample holds a few counts of this clone. In DNA, the CDR3 is TGTGCCAGCAGTTACGGTCGCGCAGATACGCAGTATTTT. Translating it yields CASSYGRADTQYF. V and J are TRBV6-6 and TRBJ2-3, with unresolved D. V lost 2 bases and J lost 4, with 7 bases in between. The CDR3 has 13 residues. The germline gives CDR1 MNHNY, CDR2 SVGAGI (reference sequence).

This chain uses TRBV7-9 with TRBJ1-1; D might be TRBD1 (5 bases). CDR1 is SEHNR, CDR2 FQNEAQ, per germline (reference sequence). There are 15 residues in the CDR3. Deletions cut 5 bases from V and 5 bases from J, with 18 bases between. In nucleotides, the CDR3 is TGTGCCAGCAGCCTCTATGGGGGGGAAGAAACTGAAGCTTTCTTT. Residues: CASSLYGGEETEAFF. The complete variable domain, with remaining parts taken from reference TRBV7-9 and TRBJ1-1, reads DTGVSQNPRHKITKRGQNVTFRCDPISEHNRLYWYRQTLGQGPEFLTYFQNEAQLEKSRLLSDRFSAERPKGSFSTLEIQRTEQGDSAMYLCASSLYGGEETEAFFGQGTRLTVV.

This clone appeared a few times. The rearrangement uses TRBV9 and TRBJ1-5; TRBD1 agrees at 9 bases. V lost 4 bases, J lost 4 bases, and 6 bases stayed unmatched. CDR1 SGDLS and CDR2 YYNGEE come from the germline V gene. The length of the CDR3 is 15 residues. The CDR3 DNA is TGTGCCAGCAGCTTTTCCGGACAGGGGAATCAGCCCCAGCATTTT. This codes for CASSFSGQGNQPQHF.

In its sample, this clone was seen a few times. This chain links TRBV7-9 with TRBJ1-4; weak D call: TRBD1 (6 bases). The CDR3 consists of 16 residues. Trimming removed 4 bases from V and 7 bases from J, with 19 bases in between. Germline loops: CDR1 SEHNR, CDR2 FQNEAQ (reference sequence). The CDR3 DNA sequence: TGTGCCAGCAGCTCAACTGAGGGGGGAGGGGGTGAAAAACTGTTTTTT. Amino acid sequence: CASSSTEGGGGEKLFF.

This chain connects TRBV21-1 to TRBJ1-5. TRBV21-1 represents a pseudogene. The CDR3 totals 15 residues. This CDR3 reads CASSYRLEGHQPQHF. CDR3 nucleotide sequence: TGTGCCAGCAGCTACCGGTTGGAGGGGCATCAGCCCCAGCATTTT.

The chain uses TRBV11-2 and TRBJ2-3, with D unresolved. The CDR3 has 13 residues. Trimming took off 3 bases at V and 2 bases at J, with 6 bases between the two ends. The V gene's germline CDR1 is SGHAT and CDR2 FQNNGV. CDR3 protein: CASSLSVTDTQYF. The DNA of the CDR3 is TGTGCCAGCAGCTTGTCCGTCACAGATACGCAGTATTTT.

Worth noting for this clone: A junction end diverges from the germline sequence, so it may reflect a read error. This chain joins TRBV28 and TRBJ2-5; 8 bases fit TRBD1. The germline V gene encodes CDR1 MDHEN and CDR2 SYDVKM. The CDR3 loop spans 14 amino acids. This CDR3 reads CASRFSGGQGTQYF. As DNA, the CDR3 is TGTGCCAGCAGATTCTCAGGGGGCCAAGGGACCCAGTACTTC.

The V call is TRBV9, the J call TRBJ1-1; possible D gene TRBD1, 6 bases. The CDR3 has 13 residues. Germline CDR1 is SGDLS and CDR2 is YYNGEE. V lost 3 bases and J 5 bases, leaving 11 bases between the germline ends. CDR3 sequence (DNA): TGTGCCAGCAGCGCGAGACAGGAGACTGAAGCTTTCTTT. Protein product: CASSARQETEAFF.

V is TRBV9 and J is TRBJ2-5; tentatively, D is TRBD2 (7 bases). Trimming pared 4 bases from V and 5 bases from J, leaving 18 bases between. The germline gives CDR1 SGDLS, CDR2 YYNGEE. The CDR3 is made up of 15 amino acids. The CDR3 is CASSPHGGGLETQYF. The DNA of the CDR3 is TGTGCCAGCAGCCCACATGGGGGGGGGCTGGAGACCCAGTACTTC. Complete variable domain (other parts from reference TRBV9 and TRBJ2-5): DSGVTQTPKHLITATGQRVTLRCSPRSGDLSVYWYQQSLDQGLQFLIQYYNGEERAKGNILERFSAQQFPDLHSELNLSSLELGDSALYFCASSPHGGGLETQYFGPGTRLLVL.

The V gene is TRBV11-3, the J gene TRBJ1-6, with no clear D. Germline-derived CDR1 and CDR2 are SGHNT and YENEEA. The CDR3 loop spans 14 amino acids. Trimming stripped 1 base from V and 9 bases from J, with 10 bases between. CDR3 in amino acids: CASSLGGRPSPLHF. DNA of the CDR3: TGTGCCAGCAGCTTAGGTGGGCGTCCTTCACCCCTCCACTTT.

V usage is TRBV4-1 and J usage is TRBJ2-1; 12 nucleotides line up with TRBD2. The V segment lost 4 bases and the J segment 4 bases; nucleotides outside the gene matches: 2. Germline lookup yields CDR1 MGHRA and CDR2 YSYEKL. The CDR3 loop spans 15 amino acids. Here the CDR3 reads CASSPTSGGYNEQFF. CDR3 coding DNA: TGCGCCAGCAGCCCGACTAGCGGGGGATACAATGAGCAGTTCTTC.

This rearrangement joins TRBV7-9 to TRBJ2-1, with D possibly TRBD1 on 6 matching bases. Germline CDR1 is SEHNR and CDR2 is FQNEAQ (reference sequence). V was pared by 1 base and J by 7 bases, with 14 bases between. The CDR3 contains 15 residues. CDR3 sequence: CASSLGQVFGNEQFF. The CDR3 bases are TGTGCCAGCAGCTTAGGACAGGTGTTTGGGAATGAGCAGTTCTTC.

In the case of this clone: The junction differs from germline at one of its ends, possibly a read error. The rearrangement uses TRBV11-2 and TRBJ2-6, with D possibly TRBD1 on 5 matching bases. The CDR3 consists of 16 residues. Germline V lookup: CDR1 SGHAT, CDR2 FQNNGV. The CDR3 loop is CASSLEGSAGANGLTF. The DNA of the CDR3 is TGTGCCAGCAGCTTAGAAGGTTCCGCTGGGGCCAACGGCCTGACTTTC.

A word on this clone: Mismatch with germline at one junction end may stem from a read error. This chain joins TRBV7-9 and TRBJ2-1; no clear D gene. The germline V gene encodes CDR1 SEHNR and CDR2 FQNEAQ (reference sequence). The CDR3 is made up of 12 amino acids. In DNA, the CDR3 is TGTGCCGGCAGCCCCCACAAAAATGAGCAGTTCTTC. This translates into CAGSPHKNEQFF.

This clone was detected a few times. J is TRBJ1-3 and V is TRBV7-9, with D tentatively TRBD1 (5 bases). V dropped 11 bases and J dropped 4 bases, with 9 bases sitting between them. CDR1 is SEHNR, CDR2 FQNEAQ, per germline (reference sequence). This CDR3 spans 11 amino acids. CDR3 DNA sequence: TGTGCCGACTCAGGGGGAAACACCATATATTTT. This codes for CADSGGNTIYF.

J is TRBJ2-5 and V is TRBV6-5, with D maybe TRBD1 (6 bases). The CDR3 has 12 amino acids. The V end was cut by 7 bases, the J end by 4 bases, with 10 bases between. CDR1 MNHEY and CDR2 SVGAGI come from the germline V gene. The CDR3 nucleotides are TGTGCCAGCAAACAGGGCGCAGAGACCCAGTACTTC. It is translated as CASKQGAETQYF.

The J gene is TRBJ1-6, the V gene TRBV30; D call uncertain. The CDR3 sequence is 15 residues long. In germline, CDR1 is GTSNPN, CDR2 SVGIG (reference sequence). V lost 4 bases and J 5 bases, leaving 15 bases between the germline ends. The CDR3 DNA follows: TGTGCCTGGACCCCGGGTGCATGGAATAATTCACCCCTCCACTTT. Encoded protein: CAWTPGAWNNSPLHF.